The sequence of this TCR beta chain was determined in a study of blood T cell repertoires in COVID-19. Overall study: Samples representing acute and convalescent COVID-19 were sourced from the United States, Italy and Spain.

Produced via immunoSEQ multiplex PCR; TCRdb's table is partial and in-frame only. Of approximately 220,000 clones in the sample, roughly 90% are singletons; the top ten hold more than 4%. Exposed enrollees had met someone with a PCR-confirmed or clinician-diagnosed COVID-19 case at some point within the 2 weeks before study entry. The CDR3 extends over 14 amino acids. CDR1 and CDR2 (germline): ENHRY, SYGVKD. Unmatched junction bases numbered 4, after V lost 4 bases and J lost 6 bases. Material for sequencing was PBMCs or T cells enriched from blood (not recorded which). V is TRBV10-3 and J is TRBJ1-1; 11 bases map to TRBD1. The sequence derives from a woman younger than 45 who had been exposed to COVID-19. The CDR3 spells CAISAGTGGAEAFF. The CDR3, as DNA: TGTGCCATCAGTGCCGGGACAGGGGGTGCTGAAGCTTTCTTT.